This entry lists 8 T cell receptor beta chains sequenced from one sample in a study of blood T cell repertoires in COVID-19. The assay was immunoSEQ multiplex PCR, and TCRdb's table has in-frame clones only and misses some. Counted here are fewer than 250,000 clones, around 90% occurring once; the ten biggest clones make up around 3.8%. What was sequenced was PBMCs or T cells enriched from blood (not recorded which). The source is a woman aged 25 to 45 who had been exposed to COVID-19.

The CDR3 region has the DNA TGTGCCTGGAGCGCCGGGGGGGAGCAGTACTTC. Protein sequence: CAWSAGGEQYF. The chain is built from TRBV30 and TRBJ2-7; TRBD2 matches at 7 bases. This CDR3 is built from 11 residues. V was pared by 3 bases and J by 7 bases, with 3 bases of the junction left unmatched. CDR1 and CDR2 from the germline V gene are GTSNPN and SVGIG (reference sequence).

The rearrangement links TRBV27 to TRBJ2-2; 8 bases match TRBD2. The CDR3 has 16 amino acids. J lost 4 bases, V lost 5 bases, and 9 bases had no gene match. CDR1 is MNHEY and CDR2 is SMNVEV in the germline V gene (reference sequence). The DNA for the CDR3 is TGTGCCAGCAGTCTCAATAGCGGGACAATCACCGGGGAGCTGTTTTTT. Translated: CASSLNSGTITGELFF.

Note on this clone: Other DNA sequences of this sample code for an identical CDR3. Written as DNA, the CDR3 is TGTGCCAGCAGCCCCCGAGGAGATACGCAGTATTTT. Translation: CASSPRGDTQYF. The chain recombines TRBV3-1 (or the pseudogene TRBV3-2) with TRBJ2-3, with no clear D. Germline-derived CDR1 and CDR2 are LGHDT and YNNKEL (reference sequence). V was cut by 4 bases and J by 5 bases, with 7 bases left in between. This CDR3 is 12 amino acids long.

The J gene is TRBJ1-3, the V gene TRBV11-3, with a tentative D call TRBD1 (6 bases). Between the trimmed V and J ends, which lost 0 bases and 0 bases, there was a span of 9 bases. The CDR3 has 16 amino acids. Germline lookup yields CDR1 SGHNT and CDR2 YENEEA. The CDR3 loop reads CASSLEGDISGNTIYF. The CDR3 DNA sequence: TGTGCCAGCAGCTTAGAGGGGGACATCTCTGGAAACACCATATATTTT.

The chain links TRBV5-4 to TRBJ2-5; D is unresolved. The CDR3 sequence is 12 residues long. The germline V gene has CDR1 SGHNT and CDR2 YYREEE (reference sequence). V lost 3 bases, J lost 5 bases, and 8 bases lay in between. The CDR3 DNA is TGTGCCAGCAGCTCCCAGGATGAGACCCAGTACTTC. Its translation is CASSSQDETQYF.

The genes are TRBV11-3 and TRBJ2-1; 8 positions match TRBD1. The V and J ends lost 5 bases and 2 bases, in that order; junction bases with no gene match: 5. This CDR3 has 15 residues. Germline V gives CDR1 SGHNT, CDR2 YENEEA. The CDR3 region has the DNA TGTGCCAGCAGCCCTCGGACAGGGACCTACAATGAGCAGTTCTTC. This translates into CASSPRTGTYNEQFF.

The chain uses TRBV5-6 and TRBJ1-6; D possibly corresponds to TRBD1 (5 bases). The V gene lost 3 bases and the J gene lost 7 bases, with 17 bases spanning the gap. Looked up from germline, CDR1 is SGHDT and CDR2 is YYEEEE. CDR3 length: 16 residues. CDR3 sequence (DNA): TGTGCCAGCAGCTCAAATTCAGGGATTTGGAATTCACCCCTCCACTTT. Protein sequence: CASSSNSGIWNSPLHF.

V gene TRBV6-5 combines with J gene TRBJ1-2; tentatively, D is TRBD1 (6 bases). V gave up 6 bases and J gave up 4 bases, with 15 bases separating them. This CDR3 is 14 amino acids long. From germline, CDR1 is MNHEY and CDR2 SVGAGI. As DNA, the CDR3 is TGTGCCAGCAGCCGTGACAGGCACCTCTATGGCTACACCTTC. Its protein product is CASSRDRHLYGYTF.